This T cell receptor beta chain was recorded in a study of T cell repertoires in cytomegalovirus infection. Study-wide context: Matching HLA type and CMV infection were both indicated by public TCR beta signatures.

Of note for this clonotype: The antigen remains unidentified.

TCRdb called the reads again in MiXCR, with one record for every CDR3 protein. The sample lists roughly 200,000 distinct CDR3 sequences; less than 50% were seen once. Material: CD8+ T cells from cultured PBMCs, obtained from culture after CMV antigen stimulation. The sequence came from a human donor in good health (CMV status not recorded). Some clones in this sample may be carry-over from other donors' samples.

The CDR3 DNA reads TGTGCCAGCAGCTCCAAACAAGCTGGATTCTACGAGCAGTACTTC. It encodes CASSSKQAGFYEQYF. The chain uses TRBV7-6 and TRBJ2-7, with D uncertain. Germline V gene lookup returns CDR1 SGHVS and CDR2 FNYEAQ. The CDR3 loop spans 15 amino acids. V was shortened by 4 bases and J by 3 bases, with 16 bases between the two germline ends.